The T cell receptor (beta chain) described here comes from a study of cytomegalovirus exposure and HLA in healthy donors. Turning to the study itself: Earlier sequencing of 150 million to 200 million T cells yielded 120 million or so unique TCR beta sequences. Approximately 81% of 398 genotyped donors fell in the Caucasian-associated ancestry cluster. Study-wide results and limits: HLA alleles showed associations with 15,000 to 20,000 TCR beta sequences in a later analysis, at a 0.05 false discovery rate. A later analysis reportedly found that, within productive TCRs, an Asian-associated ancestry cluster had fewer N-insertions than the mean observed across the roughly 700 donors.

The ends were cut back, 3 bases at V and 6 bases at J, with 14 bases in the middle. In germline, CDR1 is MNHEY, CDR2 SMNVEV (reference sequence). The CDR3 sequence is 14 residues long. The PCR made use of 60 Vbeta and 13 Jbeta primers. Data came from immunoSEQ multiplex PCR; TCRdb stores just in-frame clones and leaves some out. Altogether some 190,000 clones are present, just under 80% being singletons, with the ten largest covering 1.5% to 2%. With regard to this clone: As yet, its antigen is unknown.

J is TRBJ1-2 and V is TRBV27, with D possibly TRBD1 on 5 matching bases. Input material: PBMCs. The sequence was collected from a young woman in good health and CMV-seronegative. The CDR3 nucleotides are TGTGCCAGCAGTTTGATCCGGGGGTTGGATGGCTACACCTTC. Protein: CASSLIRGLDGYTF.